Presented here are 8 T cell receptor beta chains from one specimen sequenced in a study of Ad26.COV2.S vaccination and SARS-CoV-2 variants (dated by TCRdb to the early 2020s). Library prep was done by the immunoSEQ multiplex PCR assay. The immuneACCESS repertoire file appears here via TCRdb, limited to in-frame rearrangements. These files lack a portion of the clones; in checked studies, under half of the deficit traces to unresolved V genes, and the cause of the others is not known. Recorded for this sample are about 420,000 clones; approximately 87% of them occurred a single time. Clones ranked in the top ten supply 3.6% of the sample. The treatment or condition label of this sample denotes: some 20 received Ad26.COV2.S at low or high dose, single or two shots; about five received placebo; per-sample allocation not given. Repertoires of vaccine and placebo recipients were sequenced from samples collected on day 63 after the first injection.

The specimen comprised peripheral blood, sampled in a trial of Ad26.COV2.S vaccine versus placebo. These receptors came from a person aged 18 to 59 who received the Ad26.COV2.S COVID-19 vaccine or a placebo.

This sequence joins TRBV5-1 and TRBJ2-1; 10 bases agree with TRBD1. This CDR3 spans 17 amino acids. V gave up 5 bases and J gave up 9 bases; unmatched junction bases: 17. From germline, CDR1 is SGHRS and CDR2 YFSETQ. The CDR3 coding sequence is TGCGCCAGCAGTCCCTCGGCCGGGACAGGGGTTTTAGGTGAGCAGTTCTTC. Protein: CASSPSAGTGVLGEQFF.

The DNA of the CDR3 is TGTGCCAGCAGCGCACAGGGAGGGAACACTGAAGCTTTCTTT. Its protein product is CASSAQGGNTEAFF. This chain joins TRBV11-3 and TRBJ1-1; the D gene is possibly TRBD1 (6 bases). V was shortened by 5 bases and J by 1 base, with 11 bases between the two germline ends. This CDR3 contains 14 residues. The germline gives CDR1 SGHNT, CDR2 YENEEA.

This clone was observed once. The chain combines TRBV5-1 with TRBJ2-3; perhaps TRBD2 as D (5 bases). The CDR3 length is 13 residues. In germline, CDR1 is SGHRS, CDR2 YFSETQ. V was cut by 4 bases and J by 2 bases, with 8 bases left in between. The CDR3 here is CASSPRDTDTQYF. In nucleotides, the CDR3 is TGCGCCAGCAGCCCCCGGGACACAGATACGCAGTATTTT.

The chain carries TRBV11-2 and TRBJ1-2; D uncertain. Germline V lookup: CDR1 SGHAT, CDR2 FQNNGV. The CDR3 is 13 residues long. Trimming removed 3 bases from V and 5 bases from J, with 10 bases in between. CDR3 in amino acids: CASSLGLRYGYTF. The CDR3 DNA sequence: TGTGCCAGCAGCTTGGGCCTCCGTTATGGCTACACCTTC.

The genes are TRBV12-3 or TRBV12-4 and TRBJ2-1; D perhaps matches TRBD1 (6 bases). Trimming took 5 bases from V and 9 from J, leaving 14 bases between them. The CDR3 length is 13 residues. CDR3 residues: CASSPGQHGEQFF. CDR3 nucleotides: TGTGCCAGCAGTCCAGGACAGCACGGTGAGCAGTTCTTC.

The CDR3 reads CASSQVPGRLSYEQYF. The CDR3 bases are TGCGCCAGCAGCCAAGTCCCGGGGAGGCTCTCCTACGAGCAGTACTTC. The V gene is TRBV4-1, the J gene TRBJ2-7; D perhaps matches TRBD2 (6 bases). Trimming cost V 1 base and J 0 bases, with 13 bases left between them. Germline V gene lookup returns CDR1 MGHRA and CDR2 YSYEKL. The CDR3 is 16 residues long.

The chain links TRBV7-2 to TRBJ2-5; D may be TRBD2 (5 bases). The CDR3 is 13 residues long. V gave up 1 base and J gave up 7 bases, with 10 bases separating them. Germline CDR1 is SGHTA and CDR2 is FQGNSA. CDR3 loop: CASSLGGIVTQYF. The DNA of the CDR3 is TGTGCCAGCAGCTTAGGAGGGATCGTGACCCAGTACTTC.

V is TRBV28 and J is TRBJ2-7, with D possibly TRBD1 on 5 matching bases. The germline V gene encodes CDR1 MDHEN and CDR2 SYDVKM. The germline V and J ends were trimmed by 2 bases and 1 base, with 18 bases remaining between them. The CDR3 is 17 amino acids. CDR3 DNA sequence: TGTGCCAGCAGTTTAAATTGGAAAGATCAGGGATCCTACGAGCAGTACTTC. It codes for CASSLNWKDQGSYEQYF. Drawing the rest from reference TRBV28 and TRBJ2-7, the complete variable domain is DVKVTQSSRYLVKRTGEKVFLECVQDMDHENMFWYRQDPGLGLRLIYFSYDVKMKEKGDIPEGYSVSREKKERFSLILESASTNQTSMYLCASSLNWKDQGSYEQYFGPGTRLTVT.